The sequence of this T cell receptor (beta chain) was determined in a study of cytomegalovirus exposure and HLA in healthy donors. The study ran its PCR with 60 Vbeta and 13 Jbeta primers. Using immunoSEQ multiplex PCR, the repertoire was profiled, and TCRdb retains in-frame clones only, with some absent. The data contain about 120,000 clones, 65% to 85% of them seen just once; the ten biggest clones take up roughly 3%. The CDR3 totals 16 residues. V dropped 3 bases and J dropped 0 bases, with 12 bases sitting between them. Germline CDR1 MDHEN, CDR2 SYDVKM. A remark on this clone: Its target is not known.

Points from the study as a whole: Per a prior analysis, the majority of TCR beta V segments were productive roughly 87% or roughly 30% of the time.

The sequenced material came from PBMCs. The TCR was taken from a woman aged 40 to 49 in good health and CMV-seropositive. The chain recombines TRBV28 with TRBJ1-5; weak D call: TRBD1 (5 bases). CDR3 in DNA: TGTGCCAGCAGTTTGGCGGGGACGGATAGCAATCAGCCCCAGCATTTT. Residues: CASSLAGTDSNQPQHF.